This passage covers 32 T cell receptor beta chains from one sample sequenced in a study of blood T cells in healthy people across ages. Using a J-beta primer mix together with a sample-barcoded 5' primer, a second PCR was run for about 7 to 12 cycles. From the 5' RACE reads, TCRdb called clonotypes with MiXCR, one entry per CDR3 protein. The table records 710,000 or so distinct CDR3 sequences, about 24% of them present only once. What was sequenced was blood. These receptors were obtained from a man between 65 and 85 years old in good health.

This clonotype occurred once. The CDR3 protein is CAWSVSSSGNTIYF. In DNA, the CDR3 is TGTGCCTGGAGTGTGAGCAGCTCTGGAAACACCATATATTTT. V and J are TRBV30 and TRBJ1-3; D gene unclear. The CDR3 consists of 14 residues. Germline CDR1 GTSNPN, CDR2 SVGIG (reference sequence). The germline V and J ends were trimmed by 0 bases and 0 bases, with 6 bases remaining between them. The full variable domain, with the rest looked up from reference TRBV30 and TRBJ1-3, is SQTIHQWPATLVQPVGSPLSLECTVEGTSNPNLYWYRQAAGRGLQLLFYSVGIGQISSEVPQNLSASRPQDRQFILSSKKLLLSDSGFYLCAWSVSSSGNTIYFGEGSWLTVV.

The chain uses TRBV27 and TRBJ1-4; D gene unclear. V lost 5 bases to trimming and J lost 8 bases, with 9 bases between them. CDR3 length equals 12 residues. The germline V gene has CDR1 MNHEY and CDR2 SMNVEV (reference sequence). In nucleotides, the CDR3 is TGTGCCAGCAGTGTGGCCGGAGAAAAACTGTTTTTT. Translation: CASSVAGEKLFF.

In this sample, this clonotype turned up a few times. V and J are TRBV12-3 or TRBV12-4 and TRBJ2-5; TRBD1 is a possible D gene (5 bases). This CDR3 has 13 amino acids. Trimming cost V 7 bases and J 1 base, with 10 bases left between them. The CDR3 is CASKGFAQETQYF. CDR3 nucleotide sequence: TGTGCCAGCAAGGGGTTCGCCCAAGAGACCCAGTACTTC.

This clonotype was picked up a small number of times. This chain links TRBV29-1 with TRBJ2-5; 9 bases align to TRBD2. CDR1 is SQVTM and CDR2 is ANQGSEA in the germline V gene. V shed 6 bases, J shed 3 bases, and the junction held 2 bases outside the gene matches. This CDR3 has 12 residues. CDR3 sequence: CSVGTSKETQYF. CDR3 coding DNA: TGCAGCGTCGGGACTAGCAAAGAGACCCAGTACTTC.

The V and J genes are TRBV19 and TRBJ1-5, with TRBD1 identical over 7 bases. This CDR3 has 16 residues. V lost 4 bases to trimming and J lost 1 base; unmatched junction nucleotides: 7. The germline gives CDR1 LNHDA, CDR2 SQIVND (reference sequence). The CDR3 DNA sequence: TGTGCCAGTAGTAAACAGGGGATAATAAGCAATCAGCCCCAGCATTTT. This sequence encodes CASSKQGIISNQPQHF.

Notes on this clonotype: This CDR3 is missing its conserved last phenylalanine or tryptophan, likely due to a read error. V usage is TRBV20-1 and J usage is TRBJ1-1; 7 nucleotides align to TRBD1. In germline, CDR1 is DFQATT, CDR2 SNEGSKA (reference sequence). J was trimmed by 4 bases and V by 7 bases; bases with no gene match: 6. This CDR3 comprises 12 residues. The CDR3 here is CSVQSGGTEAFL. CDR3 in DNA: TGCAGTGTCCAGTCAGGGGGCACTGAAGCTTTCCTT.

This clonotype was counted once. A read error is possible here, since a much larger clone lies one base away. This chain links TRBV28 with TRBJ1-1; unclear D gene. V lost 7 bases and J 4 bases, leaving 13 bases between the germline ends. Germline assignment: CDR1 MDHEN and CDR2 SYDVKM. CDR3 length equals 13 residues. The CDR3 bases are TGTGCCAGCATATTCCGGGCCGTCACTGAAGCTTTCTTT. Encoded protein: CASIFRAVTEAFF.

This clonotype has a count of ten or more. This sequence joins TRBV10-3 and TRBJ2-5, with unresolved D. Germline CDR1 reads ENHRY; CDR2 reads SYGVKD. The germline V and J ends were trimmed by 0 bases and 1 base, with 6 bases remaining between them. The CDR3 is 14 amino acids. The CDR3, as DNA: TGTGCCATCAGTGAGTCGAACGGCCAAGAGACCCAGTACTTC. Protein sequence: CAISESNGQETQYF.

CDR3 residues: CASSPPLGNTIYF. DNA for the CDR3: TGTGCCAGCTCACCGCCCCTTGGAAACACCATATATTTT. The chain has TRBV18 and TRBJ1-3, with no clear D. V gave up 3 bases and J gave up 3 bases, with 6 bases separating them. Germline CDR1 reads KGHSH; CDR2 reads LQKENI. The CDR3 runs to 13 residues. The variable domain in full, with the rest retrieved from reference TRBV18 and TRBJ1-3, is NAGVMQNPRHLVRRRGQEARLRCSPMKGHSHVYWYRQLPEEGLKFMVYLQKENIIDESGMPKERFSAEFPKEGPSILRIQQVVRGDSAAYFCASSPPLGNTIYFGEGSWLTVV.

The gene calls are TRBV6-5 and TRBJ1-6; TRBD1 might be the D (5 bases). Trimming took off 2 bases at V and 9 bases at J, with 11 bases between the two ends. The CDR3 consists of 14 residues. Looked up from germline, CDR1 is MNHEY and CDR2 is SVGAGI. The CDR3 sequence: CASSYGDLGSPLHF. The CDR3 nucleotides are TGTGCCAGCAGTTACGGGGACCTGGGTTCACCCCTCCACTTT.

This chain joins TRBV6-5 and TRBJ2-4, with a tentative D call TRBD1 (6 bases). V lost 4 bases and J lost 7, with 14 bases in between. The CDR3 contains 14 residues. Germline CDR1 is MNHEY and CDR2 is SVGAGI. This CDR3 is CASSSPGQSNIQYF. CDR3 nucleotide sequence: TGTGCCAGCAGTTCCCCGGGACAAAGTAACATTCAGTACTTC.

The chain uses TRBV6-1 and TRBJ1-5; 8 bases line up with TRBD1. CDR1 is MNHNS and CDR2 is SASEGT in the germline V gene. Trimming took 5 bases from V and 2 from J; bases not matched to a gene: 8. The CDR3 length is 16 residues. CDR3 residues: CASSRTGQHGNQPQHF. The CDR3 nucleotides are TGTGCCAGCAGTAGGACAGGGCAACACGGCAATCAGCCCCAGCATTTT.

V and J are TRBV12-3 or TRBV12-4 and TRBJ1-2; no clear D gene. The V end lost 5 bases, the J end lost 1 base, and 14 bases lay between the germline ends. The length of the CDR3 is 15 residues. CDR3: CASSPRPIHNYGYTF. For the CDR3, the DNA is TGTGCCAGCAGTCCCCGCCCCATACATAACTATGGCTACACCTTC.

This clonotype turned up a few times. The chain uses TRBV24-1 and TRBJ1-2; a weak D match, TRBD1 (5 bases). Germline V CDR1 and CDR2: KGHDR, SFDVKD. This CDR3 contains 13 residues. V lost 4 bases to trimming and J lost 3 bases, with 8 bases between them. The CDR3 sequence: CATSDRAYYGYTF. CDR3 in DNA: TGTGCCACCAGTGACAGGGCTTACTATGGCTACACCTTC.

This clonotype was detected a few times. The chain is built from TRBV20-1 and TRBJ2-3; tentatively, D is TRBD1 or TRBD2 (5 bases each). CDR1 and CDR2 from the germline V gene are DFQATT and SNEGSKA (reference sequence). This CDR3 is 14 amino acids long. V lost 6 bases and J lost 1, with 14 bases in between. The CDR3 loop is CSAQLGDGTDTQYF. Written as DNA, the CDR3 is TGCAGTGCACAACTAGGGGATGGCACAGATACGCAGTATTTT.

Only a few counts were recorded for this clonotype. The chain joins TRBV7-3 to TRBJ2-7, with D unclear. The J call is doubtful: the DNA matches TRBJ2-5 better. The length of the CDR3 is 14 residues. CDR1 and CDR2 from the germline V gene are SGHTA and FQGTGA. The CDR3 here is CASSLGTPGETQYF. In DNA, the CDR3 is TGTGCCAGCAGCTTAGGAACCCCTGGGGAGACCCAGTACTTC.

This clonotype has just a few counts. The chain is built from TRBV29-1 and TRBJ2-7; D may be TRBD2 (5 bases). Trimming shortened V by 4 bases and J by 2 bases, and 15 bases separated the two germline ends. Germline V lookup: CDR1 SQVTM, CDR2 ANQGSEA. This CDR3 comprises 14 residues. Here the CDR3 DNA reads TGCAGCGTTGTTCCCGCGGAGGCCCCCTACGAGCAGTACGTC. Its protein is CSVVPAEAPYEQYV.

The CDR3 loop reads CASTDHAAGANVLTF. CDR3 bases: TGTGCCAGTACGGACCACGCTGCTGGGGCCAACGTCCTGACTTTC. The chain recombines TRBV7-2 with TRBJ2-6, with D hard to call. The CDR3 is 15 amino acids. The germline CDR1 and CDR2 sequences are SGHTA and FQGNSA. Between the trimmed V and J ends, which lost 9 bases and 2 bases, there was a span of 14 bases.

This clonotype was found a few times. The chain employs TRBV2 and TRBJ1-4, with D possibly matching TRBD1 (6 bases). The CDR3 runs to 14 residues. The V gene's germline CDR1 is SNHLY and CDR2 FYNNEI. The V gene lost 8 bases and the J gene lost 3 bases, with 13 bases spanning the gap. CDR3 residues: CASGGRGPNEKLFF. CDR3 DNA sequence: TGTGCCAGCGGGGGCCGAGGCCCTAATGAAAAACTGTTTTTT.

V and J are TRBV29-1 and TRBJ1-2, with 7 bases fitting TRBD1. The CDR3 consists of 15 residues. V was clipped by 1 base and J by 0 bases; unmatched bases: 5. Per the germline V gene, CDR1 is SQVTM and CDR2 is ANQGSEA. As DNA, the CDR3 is TGCAGCGTTGAAGGGGGGACAGATACTAACTATGGCTACACCTTC. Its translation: CSVEGGTDTNYGYTF.

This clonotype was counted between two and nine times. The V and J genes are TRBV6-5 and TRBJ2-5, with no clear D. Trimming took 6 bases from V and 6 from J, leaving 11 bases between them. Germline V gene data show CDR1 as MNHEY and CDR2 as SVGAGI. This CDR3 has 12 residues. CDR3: CASRDGPKTQYF. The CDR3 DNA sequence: TGTGCCAGCAGGGACGGTCCAAAGACCCAGTACTTC.

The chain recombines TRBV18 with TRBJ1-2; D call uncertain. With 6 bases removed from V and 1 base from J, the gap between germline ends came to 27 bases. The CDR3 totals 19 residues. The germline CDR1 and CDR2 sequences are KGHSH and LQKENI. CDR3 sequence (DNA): TGTGCCAGCTCCCGTGAACGCTCCCTACTCCGAGGCAATAACTATGGCTACACCTTC. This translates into CASSRERSLLRGNNYGYTF.

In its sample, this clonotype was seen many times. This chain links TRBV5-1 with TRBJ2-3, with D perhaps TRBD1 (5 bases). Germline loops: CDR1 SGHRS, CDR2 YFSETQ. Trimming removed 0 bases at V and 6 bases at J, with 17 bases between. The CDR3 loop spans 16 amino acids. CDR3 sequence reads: CASSLEKGPIGDTQYF. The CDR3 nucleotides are TGCGCCAGCAGCTTGGAAAAGGGGCCGATTGGGGATACGCAGTATTTT.

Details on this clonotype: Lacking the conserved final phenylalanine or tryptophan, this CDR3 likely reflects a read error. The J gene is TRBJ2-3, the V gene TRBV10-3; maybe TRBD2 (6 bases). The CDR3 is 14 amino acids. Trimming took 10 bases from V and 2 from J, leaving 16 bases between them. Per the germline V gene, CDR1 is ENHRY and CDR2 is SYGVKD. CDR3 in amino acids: CATQSRDFTDTQYL. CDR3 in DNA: TGTGCCACTCAGTCGCGGGACTTCACAGATACGCAGTATCTT.

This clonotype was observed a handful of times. CDR3 in DNA: TGTGCCAGCAGCCCCCCGGCGGACTTTTATACGCAGTATTTT. This codes for CASSPPADFYTQYF. The gene calls are TRBV7-8 and TRBJ2-3; maybe TRBD2 (5 bases). The CDR3 is 14 amino acids. The V gene's germline CDR1 is SGHVS and CDR2 FQNEAQ. V was clipped by 5 bases and J by 7 bases, with 16 bases between them.

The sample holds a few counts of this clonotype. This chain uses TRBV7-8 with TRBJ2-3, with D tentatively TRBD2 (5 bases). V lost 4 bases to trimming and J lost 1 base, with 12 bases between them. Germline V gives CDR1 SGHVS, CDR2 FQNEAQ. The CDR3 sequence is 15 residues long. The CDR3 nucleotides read TGTGCCAGCAGCTCCCTTAGAGCGGGCACAGATACGCAGTATTTT. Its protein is CASSSLRAGTDTQYF.

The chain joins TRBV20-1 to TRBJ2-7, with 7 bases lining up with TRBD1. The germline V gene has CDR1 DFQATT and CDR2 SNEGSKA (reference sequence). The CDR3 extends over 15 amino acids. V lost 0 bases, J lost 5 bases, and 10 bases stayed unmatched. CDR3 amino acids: CSARDSGTAMDEQYF. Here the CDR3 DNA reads TGCAGTGCTAGAGATTCCGGGACAGCCATGGACGAGCAGTACTTC.

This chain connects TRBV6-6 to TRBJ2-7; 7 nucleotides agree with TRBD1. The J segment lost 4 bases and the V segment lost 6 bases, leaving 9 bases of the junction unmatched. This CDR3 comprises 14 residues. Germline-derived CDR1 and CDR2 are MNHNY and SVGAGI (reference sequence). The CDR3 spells CASRKDRAVYEQYV. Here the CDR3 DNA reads TGTGCCAGCAGAAAAGACAGGGCCGTATACGAGCAGTACGTC.

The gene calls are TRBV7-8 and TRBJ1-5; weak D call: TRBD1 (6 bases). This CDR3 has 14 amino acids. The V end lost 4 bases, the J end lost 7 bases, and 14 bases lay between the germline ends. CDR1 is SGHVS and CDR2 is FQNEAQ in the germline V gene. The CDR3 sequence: CASSSTGPFQPQHF. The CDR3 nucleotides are TGTGCCAGCAGCTCGACAGGCCCCTTCCAGCCCCAGCATTTT.

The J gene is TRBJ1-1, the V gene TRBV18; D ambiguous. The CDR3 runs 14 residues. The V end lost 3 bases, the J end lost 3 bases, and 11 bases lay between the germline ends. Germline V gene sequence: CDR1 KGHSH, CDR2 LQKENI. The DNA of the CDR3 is TGTGCCAGCTCACCTCGGTCTTGGGACACTGAAGCTTTCTTT. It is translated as CASSPRSWDTEAFF.

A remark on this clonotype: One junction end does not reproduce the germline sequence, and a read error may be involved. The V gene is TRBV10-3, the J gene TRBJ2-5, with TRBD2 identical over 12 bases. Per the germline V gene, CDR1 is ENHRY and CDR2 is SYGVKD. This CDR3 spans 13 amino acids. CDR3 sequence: CAINGLAGNEQSF. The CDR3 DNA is TGTGCCATCAATGGACTAGCGGGGAATGAGCAGTCCTTC.

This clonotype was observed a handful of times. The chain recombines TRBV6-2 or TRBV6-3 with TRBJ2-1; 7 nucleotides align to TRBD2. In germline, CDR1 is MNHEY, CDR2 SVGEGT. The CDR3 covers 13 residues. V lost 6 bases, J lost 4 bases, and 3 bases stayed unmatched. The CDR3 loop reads CASRPAGYNEQFF. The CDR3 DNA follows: TGTGCCAGCAGGCCAGCGGGGTACAATGAGCAGTTCTTC.